The count of the clone carrying this T cell receptor beta chain is one. Sequencing was performed with immunoSEQ multiplex PCR; in TCRdb, only in-frame clones are kept and a portion is missing. This table has roughly 59,000 clones, about 92% appearing once. This sample was taken from a study of control samples from healthy donors and cancer patients. Sequencing was performed on PBMCs. The sequence came from a man aged 35-49 years with colorectal cancer.

The CDR3 loop is CASSKGQGGGEKLFF. The CDR3 coding sequence is TGTGCCAGCAGCAAGGGACAGGGCGGCGGTGAAAAACTGTTTTTT. The gene calls are TRBV7-8 and TRBJ1-4; 9 positions match TRBD1. Germline values: CDR1 SGHVS, CDR2 FQNEAQ. This CDR3 comprises 15 residues. J gave up 7 bases and V 5 bases, and 8 bases lay outside the gene matches.